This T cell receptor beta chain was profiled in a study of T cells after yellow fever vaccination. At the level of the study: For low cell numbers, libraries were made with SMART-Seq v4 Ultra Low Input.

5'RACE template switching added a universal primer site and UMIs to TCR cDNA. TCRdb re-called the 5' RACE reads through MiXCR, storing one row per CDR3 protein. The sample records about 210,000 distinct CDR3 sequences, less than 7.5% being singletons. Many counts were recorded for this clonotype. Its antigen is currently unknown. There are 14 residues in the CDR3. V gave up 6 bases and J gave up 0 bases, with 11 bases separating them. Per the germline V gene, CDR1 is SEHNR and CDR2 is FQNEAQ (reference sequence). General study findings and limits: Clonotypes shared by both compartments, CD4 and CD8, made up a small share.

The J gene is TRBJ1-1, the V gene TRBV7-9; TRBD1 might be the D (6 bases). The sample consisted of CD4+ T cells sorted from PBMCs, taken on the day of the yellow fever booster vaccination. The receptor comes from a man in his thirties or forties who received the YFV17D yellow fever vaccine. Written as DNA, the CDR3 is TGTGCCAGCAGTTACGGGGGGCTGAACACTGAAGCTTTCTTT. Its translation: CASSYGGLNTEAFF.